This T cell receptor beta chain was identified in a study of beta chain features in type 1 diabetes (dated by TCRdb to about 2018). General notes on the study: No differences in mean age, gender distribution, total cell number or subset yield were found between patients and healthy donors. A total of 107,917,701 sorted cells were examined across all samples, and a strong correlation was observed between cell number per subset and RNA yield. In the study, TCRB repertoires of sorted circulating CD4+ T cell subsets from recently diagnosed type 1 diabetes patients were compared with those of matched healthy donors. Whereas all 30 or so donors provided naive and central memory subsets, regulatory and stem cell-like memory subsets were isolated from just 8 patients and roughly 8 healthy donors. Results and caveats for the whole study, not just this receptor: At VDJ recombination sites, patients with type 1 diabetes made fewer insertions and deleted more nucleotides, a pattern implying thymic rearrangement abnormalities. Naive, central memory and regulatory TCRB repertoires appeared more similar among patients than among healthy donors. Because cDNA was sequenced instead of genomic DNA, activated cells with high expression could be over-represented, although the groups did not differ in activation or CD3 levels. Because small numbers of individuals were included in the HLA sub-analyses, any influence of HLA type on TCRB rearrangement was left unresolved. Type 1 diabetes patients showed a moderate but significant shortening of TCRB CDR3 length in all four CD4+ subsets. Shorter templates might be favored by PCR, yet because patient and control samples were amplified and corrected together, any such skew would affect both groups equally.

On this clone: What this receptor recognizes is not known. The sample holds no much larger clone one base away, and base qualities are not on file.

All of the isolated RNA was reverse transcribed with the High Capacity cDNA Reverse Transcription Kit, so expressed TCRB transcripts were sequenced. Naive, central memory and regulatory T cell samples underwent deep immunoSEQ sequencing, averaging around 3.7 million total reads per sample. Sorted cells were lysed in RLT buffer and RNA was extracted with DNase-treated RNeasy Micro or Mini kits, depending on cell number. Each cell subset was processed on its own to prevent cross-contamination, while patient and healthy donor samples were processed together. The immunoSEQ multiplex PCR was used to amplify TCRB sequences from cDNA, yielding 87-bp fragments that span the CDR3 region. Sequencing of the amplicons was performed on the Illumina HiSeq platform. Per the authors' processing: Synthetic template baselines were used to correct PCR bias computationally, reads within Hamming distance 2 were collapsed, and singletons that could not be merged were discarded. Reads were aligned to IMGT to assign V, D and J genes, CDR3 length, and insertions or deletions at six rearrangement sites. Within each subset, clonotype counts were normalized to sorted cell number, after which true diversity and Gini coefficients were computed with the tcR R package. The overlap coefficient, calculated on TCRB nucleotide sequences, was used to measure repertoire sharing. Out-of-frame TCRB sequences from naive cells were analyzed to stand in for the pre-selection repertoire. TCRdb took over this immuneACCESS table, retaining in-frame rearrangements with V and J assigned. Such tables are incomplete; in checked studies, under half of the missing clones stem from an unresolved V gene, and the remainder is unexplained. Clone size and V and J calls were adopted from that table, with D and trimming inferred from the DNA. The sample contains under 450,000 clones, more than 13% of them found a single time. More than 0.015% of the sample lies in the top ten.

A single peripheral blood draw of around 0.11 L on average was collected from each donor into heparinised tubes. A BD FACSAria II and a panel including CD45RO, CCR7, CD25, CD127, CD95 and CD27 were used to sort naive, central memory, regulatory and stem cell-like memory CD4+ T cells. Every sorted population had a purity above 95%. PBMCs were isolated immediately by Lymphoprep density gradient centrifugation and stained directly without culture. To minimize batch effects, samples were stained and sorted in pairs, one healthy donor with one patient per experiment. The CDR3 sequence holds 14 residues, the cysteine and phenylalanine included. Solely the CDR3 DNA is kept, with 42 bases framed from the first base. The CDR1 and CDR2 encoded by the germline V gene are SQVTM and ANQGSEA. Trimming leaves V shorter by 5 bases and J shorter by 6 bases, with the junction holding 12 bases beyond the gene matches.

The sequencing sample was made of naive CD4+ T cells from blood. The cell subset or site label here, explained by the study, means: true naive CD4+ T cells. The receptor was derived from a woman younger than 30 in good health. Recombination connected TRBV29-1 to TRBJ2-7; TRBD1 lines up with 8 middle nucleotides. Here the CDR3 is given as CSVRPGQGLGEQYF. The nucleotide sequence is TGCAGCGTTCGTCCCGGACAGGGTTTAGGCGAGCAGTACTTC.